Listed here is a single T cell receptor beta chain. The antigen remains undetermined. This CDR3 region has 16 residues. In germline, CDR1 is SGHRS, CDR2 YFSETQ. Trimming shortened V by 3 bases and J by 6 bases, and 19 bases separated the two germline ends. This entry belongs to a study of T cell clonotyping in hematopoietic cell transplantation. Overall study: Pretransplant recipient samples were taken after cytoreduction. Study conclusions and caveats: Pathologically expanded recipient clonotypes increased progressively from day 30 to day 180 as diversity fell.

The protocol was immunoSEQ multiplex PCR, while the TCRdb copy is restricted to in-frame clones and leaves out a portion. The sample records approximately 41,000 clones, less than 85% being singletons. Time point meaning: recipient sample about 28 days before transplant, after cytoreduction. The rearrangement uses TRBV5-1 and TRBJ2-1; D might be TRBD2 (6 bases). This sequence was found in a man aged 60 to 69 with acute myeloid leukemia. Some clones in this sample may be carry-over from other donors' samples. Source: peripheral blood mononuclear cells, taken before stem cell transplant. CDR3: CASSSSVGGFGNEQFF. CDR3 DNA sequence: TGCGCCAGCAGCTCATCCGTGGGGGGTTTTGGCAATGAGCAGTTCTTC.